The 15 T cell receptor beta chains in this list originate from one sample, sequenced in a study of T-cell memory formation after mild COVID-19. TCRdb re-called the 5' RACE reads through MiXCR, storing one row per CDR3 protein. The sample lists about 260,000 distinct CDR3 sequences; under 8.5% were seen once. The specimen sequenced was PBMCs or a T cell subset sorted from them (not recorded which). The receptors were gathered from a man aged 18 to 30 who had mild COVID-19 (a few samples of this study predate the infection). Cell type and time point are not known.

This clonotype was seen a few times. V and J are TRBV5-5 and TRBJ1-4, with 7 bases matching TRBD1. Germline V gene sequence: CDR1 SGHKS, CDR2 YYEKEE (reference sequence). The CDR3 has 19 amino acids. V shed 4 bases, J shed 8 bases, and the junction held 23 bases outside the gene matches. The CDR3 protein is CASSPATGSLDREREKLFF. The CDR3 DNA is TGTGCCAGCAGCCCGGCCACTGGATCGCTCGACAGGGAAAGGGAAAAACTGTTTTTT. The whole variable domain, filled in from reference TRBV5-5 and TRBJ1-4, reads DAGVTQSPTHLIKTRGQQVTLRCSPISGHKSVSWYQQVLGQGPQFIFQYYEKEERGRGNFPDRFSARQFPNYSSELNVNALLLGDSALYLCASSPATGSLDREREKLFFGSGTQLSVL.

Many counts were recorded for this clonotype. The chain uses TRBV6-1 and TRBJ2-5, with a weak D call TRBD1 (6 bases). Per germline, CDR1 MNHNS and CDR2 SASEGT. The CDR3 runs to 14 residues. V lost 4 bases and J lost 5, with 14 bases in between. The CDR3, as DNA: TGTGCCAGCAGTGGGGGCACAGGGATGGAGACCCAGTACTTC. This gives the protein CASSGGTGMETQYF.

This clonotype was seen a few times. No DNA is shown, since the ends of the CDR3 on it are uncertain; the CDR3 is the one TCRdb lists. V and J are TRBV4-3 and TRBJ1-2; the table's D call, TRBD1, was not checked against the DNA. A total of 13 residues make up the CDR3, ends included. Germline V lookup: CDR1 LGHNA, CDR2 YSLEER. The CDR3 here is CASSPLVGAGTTF.

This clonotype was counted a few times. This chain joins TRBV7-2 and TRBJ1-2; the match to TRBD1 covers 8 bases. CDR1 is SGHTA, CDR2 FQGNSA, per germline. Germline trimming cut 8 bases from V and 0 bases from J; bases unmatched to any gene: 11. The CDR3 is 16 residues long. CDR3: CASGGGETGANYGYTF. The CDR3 DNA sequence: TGTGCCAGCGGAGGCGGAGAGACAGGGGCTAACTATGGCTACACCTTC. The entire variable domain, with the rest obtained from reference TRBV7-2 and TRBJ1-2, is as follows: GAGVSQSPSNKVTEKGKDVELRCDPISGHTALYWYRQSLGQGLEFLIYFQGNSAPDKSGLPSDRFSAERTGGSVSTLTIQRTQQEDSAVYLCASGGGETGANYGYTFGSGTRLTVV.

This chain links TRBV4-3 with TRBJ1-1, with a possible D match to TRBD1 (5 bases). From germline, CDR1 is LGHNA and CDR2 YSLEER. With 0 bases removed from V and 11 bases from J, the gap between germline ends came to 19 bases. The CDR3 is 15 amino acids. The CDR3 loop reads CASSQDLIGVGTAFF. As DNA, the CDR3 is TGCGCCAGCAGCCAAGATTTAATAGGGGTCGGCACGGCTTTCTTT.

This clonotype has only a few counts. The gene calls are TRBV5-1 and TRBJ1-2; 8 bases map to TRBD1. CDR3 length: 14 amino acids. V shed 3 bases and J 6 bases; nucleotides not matched to a gene: 7. The germline CDR1 and CDR2 sequences are SGHRS and YFSETQ. The CDR3 protein is CASSWRTGLDGYTF. The CDR3 DNA reads as TGCGCCAGCAGCTGGCGGACAGGGCTCGATGGCTACACCTTC.

The rearrangement links TRBV7-2 to TRBJ1-5, with 8 positions matching TRBD1. The CDR3 runs to 13 residues. Germline CDR1 reads SGHTA; CDR2 reads FQGNSA. J was trimmed by 4 bases and V by 4 bases; bases with no gene match: 0. The DNA for the CDR3 is TGTGCCAGCAGCTGGGACAGGAATCAGCCCCAGCATTTT. It is translated as CASSWDRNQPQHF.

The chain recombines TRBV29-1 with TRBJ2-2; 9 nucleotides line up with TRBD2. There are 15 residues in the CDR3. V shed 7 bases, J shed 0 bases, and the junction held 6 bases outside the gene matches. Germline CDR1 and CDR2: SQVTM and ANQGSEA. CDR3: CSGRLADPNTGELFF. The CDR3 DNA follows: TGCAGCGGGAGACTAGCGGACCCGAACACCGGGGAGCTGTTTTTT.

In its sample, this clonotype was seen many times. The chain links TRBV11-2 to TRBJ1-2; D is ambiguous. With 2 bases removed from V and 7 bases from J, the gap between germline ends came to 11 bases. This CDR3 has 13 residues. The germline gives CDR1 SGHAT, CDR2 FQNNGV. CDR3 in DNA: TGTGCCAGCAGCTTAACCTTTTCCGGTGGCTACACCTTC. This codes for CASSLTFSGGYTF.

V is TRBV4-3 and J is TRBJ2-7, with a weak D call TRBD2 (5 bases). Between the trimmed V and J ends, which lost 0 bases and 3 bases, there was a span of 9 bases. Germline CDR1 is LGHNA and CDR2 is YSLEER. The length of the CDR3 is 14 residues. For the CDR3, the DNA is TGCGCCAGCAGCCAAGATCGCGCGGGCTACGAGCAGTACTTC. Residues: CASSQDRAGYEQYF.

The chain has TRBV2 and TRBJ2-7, with D perhaps given as TRBD1 or TRBD2 (6 bases each). Per the germline V gene, CDR1 is SNHLY and CDR2 is FYNNEI. The length of the CDR3 is 15 residues. The germline V and J ends were trimmed by 4 bases and 2 bases, with 15 bases remaining between them. The DNA for the CDR3 is TGTGCCAGCAGTGGATTTGGGGGGCCTACCTACGAGCAGTACGTC. Translating it yields CASSGFGGPTYEQYV.

This clonotype has more than one count but fewer than ten. The chain couples TRBV2 to TRBJ2-1; D not resolved. Germline-derived CDR1 and CDR2 are SNHLY and FYNNEI. This CDR3 comprises 14 residues. The ends were cut back, 6 bases at V and 3 bases at J, with 12 bases in the middle. The CDR3 DNA is TGTGCCAGCAGCGTATCAGTTAGCTACAATGAGCAGTTCTTC. Its translation: CASSVSVSYNEQFF.

This clonotype was observed a few times. This chain links TRBV5-1 with TRBJ2-5, with D possibly being TRBD1 (6 bases). V lost 3 bases and J lost 3, with 12 bases in between. This CDR3 contains 14 residues. CDR1 is SGHRS, CDR2 YFSETQ, per germline. The DNA for the CDR3 is TGCGCCAGCAGCTCGACAGGTGAAGAAGAGACCCAGTACTTC. This translates into CASSSTGEEETQYF.

The sample holds a few counts of this clonotype. The chain combines TRBV5-1 with TRBJ2-1; 10 positions agree with TRBD1. CDR3 length: 14 amino acids. Germline loops: CDR1 SGHRS, CDR2 YFSETQ. With 6 bases clipped from V and 5 bases from J, the junction kept 5 bases outside the gene matches. The CDR3 sequence is CASKRQGADNEQFF. The CDR3 region has the DNA TGCGCCAGCAAGAGACAGGGGGCTGACAATGAGCAGTTCTTC.

In this sample, this clonotype turned up a few times. The chain employs TRBV6-2 or TRBV6-3 and TRBJ2-1; 10 bases fit TRBD2. The CDR3 totals 18 residues. Unmatched junction bases numbered 10, after V lost 5 bases and J lost 0 bases. Germline assignment: CDR1 MNHEY and CDR2 SVGEGT. The CDR3 sequence: CASSAPSGGKPSYNEQFF. Here the CDR3 DNA reads TGTGCCAGCAGTGCCCCTAGCGGGGGCAAACCCTCCTACAATGAGCAGTTCTTC.